The clone carrying this TCR beta chain turned up a few times. The sample belongs to a study of early T cells in non-severe SARS-CoV-2 infection. TCRdb reanalysed the 5' RACE reads using MiXCR and keeps one entry per CDR3 protein. The sample holds some 30,000 distinct CDR3 sequences; around 5.9% are singletons and the top ten take around 13%. The CDR3 contains 13 residues. With 6 bases removed from V and 0 bases from J, the gap between germline ends came to 8 bases. This chain uses TRBV12-3 or TRBV12-4 with TRBJ2-5; D is uncertain. The sequence derives from an adult who was a healthcare worker with PCR-confirmed SARS-CoV-2 infection or an uninfected control (not recorded which). The sample comprised whole blood. CDR3 in amino acids: CASRTGYQETQYF. Written as DNA, the CDR3 is TGTGCCAGCAGGACGGGTTACCAAGAGACCCAGTACTTC.